The rows below give T cell receptor beta chains drawn from one sample of a study of blood T cell repertoires in COVID-19. Libraries were prepared by immunoSEQ multiplex PCR; TCRdb keeps only in-frame clonotypes and omits some of them. The sample has approximately 140,000 clones, more than 80% seen once. Sequenced material: peripheral blood. All receptors derive from a human donor with acute or convalescent COVID-19. The donor label of this sample is uncertain. Each CDR3 is given with its conserved first and last residue. The order of the fields is D gene, J gene, V gene, clone size, CDR3 DNA, CDR3 protein. A D gene is named only where the DNA matches it firmly. The listing skips clone size in some rows; elsewhere it reads once, few, many or a size class.

- TRBJ1-4 TRBV9 - TGTGCCAGCAGCAGACGGGCAACTAATGAAAAACTGTTTTTT CASSRRATNEKLFF
- TRBJ1-3 TRBV6-5 - TGTGCCAGCAGTTACTCCCGGCCTCGGGTCGGAAACACCATATATTTT CASSYSRPRVGNTIYF
- TRBJ2-5 TRBV3-1/TRBV3-2 - TGTGCCAGCAGCCAAGACACCGGTGGGGCCACCCAGTACTTC CASSQDTGGATQYF
TRBD1 TRBJ1-6 TRBV2 - TGTGCCAGCAGCCTCGGACAGGGGAGGAATTCACCCCTCCACTTT CASSLGQGRNSPLHF
- TRBJ1-1 TRBV20-1 - TGCAGTGCCAGGGTCGTCACTGAAGCTTTCTTT CSARVVTEAFF
- TRBJ1-4 TRBV5-1 once TGCGCCAGCAGCGAGACCGGGGAGGAAAAACTGTTTTTT CASSETGEEKLFF
- TRBJ2-6 TRBV27 - TGTGCCAGCAGGAGACAGGCAGATGGGGCCAACGTCCTGACTTTC CASRRQADGANVLTF
- TRBJ1-2 TRBV23-1 - TGCGCCAGCAGTCACCCCTGGGGGGAACGGTCGAGAGCTAACTATGGCTACACCTTC CASSHPWGERSRANYGYTF
TRBD1 TRBJ2-1 TRBV9 - TGTGCCAGCAGCCCCGACGCTGACAGGGGGCGCTTTGAGCAGTTCTTC CASSPDADRGRFEQFF
- TRBJ2-6 TRBV30 - TGTGCCGAGGGTGGGCAGGCAGACTCTGGGGCCAACGTCCTGACTTTC CAEGGQADSGANVLTF
- TRBJ1-6 TRBV5-1 - TGCGCCAGCAGCTTGGGTTTAGATTCACCCCTCCACTTT CASSLGLDSPLHF
TRBD1 TRBJ1-5 TRBV6-5 - TGTGCCAGCAGAGGACAGGCTGATCAGCCCCAGCATTTT CASRGQADQPQHF
TRBD1 TRBJ1-2 TRBV11-2 - TGTGCCAGCAGCGCGACAGGGGCGGACTATGGCTACACCTTC CASSATGADYGYTF
TRBD1 TRBJ1-1 TRBV24-1 - TGTGCCACCAGTGCCGAGACAGGGTCCACTGAAGCTTTCTTT CATSAETGSTEAFF
- TRBJ1-2 TRBV19 few TGTGCCAGTAGTCCAAGGAGCAGGGACTCGACTAACTATGGCTACACCTTC CASSPRSRDSTNYGYTF
TRBD1 TRBJ1-1 TRBV27 - TGTGCCAGCAGTGACAGGGGGTTGAACACTGAAGCTTTCTTT CASSDRGLNTEAFF
TRBD1 TRBJ1-1 TRBV18 once TGTGCCAGCTCACCACGGGCCCGACAGGGAAACACTGAAGCTTTCTTT CASSPRARQGNTEAFF
- TRBJ1-2 TRBV18 once TGTGCCAGCTTAGCTAACTATGGCTACACCTTC CASLANYGYTF
- TRBJ1-1 TRBV6-1 once TGTGCCAGCAGTGAGTTCCAGGGGCCCTGGGCTGAAGCTTTCTTT CASSEFQGPWAEAFF
TRBD1 TRBJ2-1 TRBV12-3/TRBV12-4 - TGTGCCAGCAGTCAACAGGGGGCTTATGAGCAGTTCTTC CASSQQGAYEQFF
- TRBJ1-5 TRBV2 - TGTGCCAGCACCAGACAGGATAGCAATCAGCCCCAGCATTTT CASTRQDSNQPQHF
TRBD2 TRBJ2-5 TRBV30 - TGTGCCTTCAAAAACCGGGGGGGAGAGACCCAGTACTTC CAFKNRGGETQYF
- TRBJ1-5 TRBV15 - TGTGCCACCAGCAGGGGCGGGAATAGCAATCAGCCCCAGCATTTT CATSRGGNSNQPQHF